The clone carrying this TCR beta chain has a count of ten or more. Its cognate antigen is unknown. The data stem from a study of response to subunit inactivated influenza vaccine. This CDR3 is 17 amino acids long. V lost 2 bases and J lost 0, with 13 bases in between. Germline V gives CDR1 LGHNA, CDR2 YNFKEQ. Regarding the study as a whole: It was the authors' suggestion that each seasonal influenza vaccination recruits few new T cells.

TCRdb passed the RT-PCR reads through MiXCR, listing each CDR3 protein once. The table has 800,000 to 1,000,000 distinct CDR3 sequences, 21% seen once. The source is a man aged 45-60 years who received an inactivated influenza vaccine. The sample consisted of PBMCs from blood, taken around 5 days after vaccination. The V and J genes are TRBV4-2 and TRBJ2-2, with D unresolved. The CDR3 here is CASSQRENNANTGELFF. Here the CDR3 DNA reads TGTGCCAGCAGCCAAAGGGAAAACAACGCGAACACCGGGGAGCTGTTTTTT.